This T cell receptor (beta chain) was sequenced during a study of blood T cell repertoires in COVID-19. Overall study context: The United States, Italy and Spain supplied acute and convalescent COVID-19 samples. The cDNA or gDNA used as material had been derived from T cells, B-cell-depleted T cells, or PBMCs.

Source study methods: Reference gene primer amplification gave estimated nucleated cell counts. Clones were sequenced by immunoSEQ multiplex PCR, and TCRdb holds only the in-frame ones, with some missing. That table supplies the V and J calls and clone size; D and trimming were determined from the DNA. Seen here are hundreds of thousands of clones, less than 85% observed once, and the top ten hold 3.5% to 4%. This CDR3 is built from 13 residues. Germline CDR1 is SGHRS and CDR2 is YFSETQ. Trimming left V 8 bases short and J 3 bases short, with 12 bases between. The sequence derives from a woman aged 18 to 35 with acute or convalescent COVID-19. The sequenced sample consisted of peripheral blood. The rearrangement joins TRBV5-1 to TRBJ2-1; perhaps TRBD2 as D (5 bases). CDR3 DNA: TGCGCCAGTGGGGTCGCGGGCTACAATGAGCAGTTCTTC. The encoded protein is CASGVAGYNEQFF.